Following are 32 T cell receptor beta chains from one sample sequenced in a study of blood T cells in healthy people across ages. Together with a sample-barcoded 5' primer, a J-beta primer mix was included in a second PCR lasting about 7 to 12 cycles. MiXCR, run by TCRdb on the 5' RACE reads, gives a single entry per CDR3 protein. This sample carries approximately 1,000,000 distinct CDR3 sequences, about two fifths of them seen once, and the ten largest clones take approximately 14%. The sample comprised blood. The receptor set was obtained from a young man in good health.

This sequence joins TRBV20-1 and TRBJ2-7, with TRBD1 as a possible D gene (6 bases). Germline values: CDR1 DFQATT, CDR2 SNEGSKA (reference sequence). The CDR3 runs 14 residues. V dropped 0 bases and J dropped 6 bases, with 15 bases sitting between them. CDR3 sequence reads: CSARDGDRTCEQYF. CDR3 nucleotide sequence: TGCAGTGCTAGAGATGGCGACAGGACATGCGAGCAGTACTTC.

This clonotype has just a few counts. This chain joins TRBV4-2 and TRBJ2-3, with 8 nucleotides matching TRBD2. Per the germline V gene, CDR1 is LGHNA and CDR2 is YNFKEQ. V was pared by 1 base and J by 0 bases, with 12 bases of the junction left unmatched. This CDR3 is built from 19 residues. The CDR3 region has the DNA TGTGCCAGCAGCCAAGGTAGTGACGGAGCGGGAGATAGCACAGATACGCAGTATTTT. It specifies CASSQGSDGAGDSTDTQYF.

The chain couples TRBV7-9 to TRBJ2-3; 7 positions match TRBD2. J was trimmed by 0 bases and V by 8 bases; bases with no gene match: 11. CDR3 length: 16 residues. CDR1 and CDR2 from the germline V gene are SEHNR and FQNEAQ (reference sequence). CDR3 loop: CASRLEGGHSTDTQYF. CDR3 nucleotide sequence: TGTGCCAGCCGACTCGAGGGAGGGCATAGCACAGATACGCAGTATTTT.

V gene TRBV4-3 combines with J gene TRBJ1-6; 7 bases map to TRBD1. The CDR3 has 16 amino acids. Germline V gives CDR1 LGHNA, CDR2 YSLEER. V dropped 0 bases and J dropped 9; count of bases not matched to a gene: 8. The CDR3 here is CASSQDQPGGSSPLHF. The CDR3 bases are TGCGCCAGCAGCCAAGATCAACCAGGGGGGAGTTCACCCCTCCACTTT.

For this clonotype: An end of the junction differs from the germline gene, which may be a read error. CDR3 loop: CASRASTNYDYTF. CDR3 sequence (DNA): TGTGCCAGCAGAGCTAGTACTAACTATGACTACACCTTC. The rearrangement joins TRBV9 to TRBJ1-2, with D uncertain. This CDR3 comprises 13 residues. The germline CDR1 and CDR2 sequences are SGDLS and YYNGEE.

V gene TRBV20-1 combines with J gene TRBJ2-7; TRBD1 matches at 11 bases. CDR1 is DFQATT, CDR2 SNEGSKA, per germline (reference sequence). The CDR3 runs 14 residues. Trimming at V came to 4 bases and at J to 3 bases, leaving 5 bases not matched to a gene. CDR3 loop: CSAIIGTGGYEQYF. The CDR3 DNA sequence: TGCAGTGCTATTATCGGGACAGGGGGCTACGAGCAGTACTTC.

CDR3 in DNA: TGTGCCAGCAGCTCACTACAAATCGCGGTCGGAGGCTACACCTTC. Amino acids: CASSSLQIAVGGYTF. The V gene is TRBV7-9, the J gene TRBJ1-2, with D unresolved. V was pared by 4 bases and J by 8 bases, with 20 bases between. Germline CDR1 is SEHNR and CDR2 is FQNEAQ (reference sequence). The CDR3 has 15 amino acids.

The rearrangement uses TRBV5-1 and TRBJ2-3; tentatively, D is TRBD2 (5 bases). CDR3 length equals 17 residues. The V gene lost 0 bases and the J gene lost 0 bases, with 14 bases spanning the gap. The V gene's germline CDR1 is SGHRS and CDR2 YFSETQ. In nucleotides, the CDR3 is TGCGCCAGCAGCTTGGTAGAGGGCGATACTAGCACAGATACGCAGTATTTT. Protein product: CASSLVEGDTSTDTQYF.

CDR3 DNA sequence: TGCGCCAGCAGCAACCGGGAGACAGCGGATAATTCACCCCTCCACTTT. This gives the protein CASSNRETADNSPLHF. J is TRBJ1-6 and V is TRBV5-1, with D possibly TRBD1 on 5 matching bases. The V and J ends lost 4 bases and 5 bases respectively, with 16 bases between them. The CDR3 has 16 amino acids. Germline V gene data show CDR1 as SGHRS and CDR2 as YFSETQ.

There are a few counts of this clonotype. V usage is TRBV6-1 and J usage is TRBJ2-5, with 7 bases aligning to TRBD1. The ends lost 6 bases at V and 11 bases at J; junction bases unmatched: 12. Germline loops: CDR1 MNHNS, CDR2 SASEGT. The CDR3 contains 13 residues. The CDR3 reads CASSPQTGFEQYF. The CDR3, as DNA: TGTGCCAGCAGCCCGCAGACAGGGTTTGAGCAGTACTTC.

The J gene is TRBJ2-3, the V gene TRBV6-6, with D possibly being TRBD2 (6 bases). V gave up 0 bases and J gave up 10 bases, with 8 bases separating them. The CDR3 runs to 12 residues. CDR1 is MNHNY and CDR2 is SVGAGI in the germline V gene (reference sequence). CDR3 bases: TGTGCCAGCAGTTACTCGGGGGGACCGCAGTATTTT. This sequence encodes CASSYSGGPQYF.

This rearrangement joins TRBV7-2 to TRBJ1-1, with D possibly being TRBD1 (5 bases). The CDR3 consists of 17 residues. CDR1 SGHTA and CDR2 FQGNSA come from the germline V gene. Trimming shortened V by 5 bases and J by 2 bases, and 21 bases separated the two germline ends. This CDR3 reads CASSLPNMFRVNTEAFF. The CDR3 DNA reads as TGTGCCAGCAGCCTCCCGAACATGTTCAGGGTAAACACTGAAGCTTTCTTT.

Many counts were recorded for this clonotype. This CDR3 is CASYEGEAFF. The CDR3 DNA sequence: TGCGCCAGCTATGAGGGTGAAGCTTTCTTT. The genes are TRBV5-1 and TRBJ1-1; D gene ambiguous. Germline V CDR1 and CDR2: SGHRS, YFSETQ. The V and J ends lost 7 bases and 7 bases respectively, with 8 bases between them. The CDR3 spans 10 residues. The whole variable domain, remainder taken from reference TRBV5-1 and TRBJ1-1, is KAGVTQTPRYLIKTRGQQVTLSCSPISGHRSVSWYQQTPGQGLQFLFEYFSETQRNKGNFPGRFSGRQFSNSRSEMNVSTLELGDSALYLCASYEGEAFFGQGTRLTVV.

The rearrangement joins TRBV20-1 to TRBJ2-5; 12 bases map to TRBD2. The J segment lost 5 bases and the V segment lost 4 bases, leaving 8 bases of the junction unmatched. The CDR3 loop spans 15 amino acids. Germline values: CDR1 DFQATT, CDR2 SNEGSKA (reference sequence). The CDR3 DNA reads as TGCAGTGCTACGCCACTAGCGGGGGGCCGGGAGACCCAGTACTTC. Protein sequence: CSATPLAGGRETQYF.

In its sample, this clonotype was seen once. The chain combines TRBV27 with TRBJ1-6; tentatively, D is TRBD1 (6 bases). Germline V lookup: CDR1 MNHEY, CDR2 SMNVEV (reference sequence). This CDR3 comprises 12 residues. V was pared by 7 bases and J by 13 bases, with 14 bases between. The CDR3 sequence is CASTLGGGPLHF. In DNA, the CDR3 is TGTGCCAGCACCCTCGGGGGCGGGCCCCTCCACTTT.

The V gene is TRBV7-9, the J gene TRBJ1-2; 8 bases fit TRBD1. CDR1 and CDR2 (germline): SEHNR, FQNEAQ (reference sequence). The CDR3 runs to 15 residues. V lost 3 bases, J lost 5 bases, and 8 bases stayed unmatched. CDR3 loop: CASSLKAGGEYGYTF. The CDR3 DNA sequence: TGTGCCAGCAGCTTGAAAGCAGGGGGCGAGTATGGCTACACCTTC.

This clonotype appeared once. The chain recombines TRBV3-1 with TRBJ1-1; D gene ambiguous. Germline loops: CDR1 LGHDT, CDR2 YNNKEL (reference sequence). The V end lost 3 bases, the J end lost 5 bases, and 13 bases lay between the germline ends. This CDR3 comprises 14 residues. CDR3 sequence (DNA): TGTGCCAGCAGCCACCCGCACTGGGGAACTGAAGCTTTCTTT. Protein sequence: CASSHPHWGTEAFF.

This clonotype was detected only a few times. This CDR3 reads CSAHRFVNEQFF. Written as DNA, the CDR3 is TGCAGTGCTCATCGGTTCGTGAATGAGCAGTTCTTC. This rearrangement joins TRBV20-1 to TRBJ2-1, with unresolved D. V dropped 5 bases and J dropped 7 bases, with 12 bases sitting between them. CDR3 length: 12 amino acids. Germline CDR1 and CDR2: DFQATT and SNEGSKA (reference sequence).

This clonotype appeared a few times. This chain connects TRBV6-5 to TRBJ2-1; 8 nucleotides line up with TRBD2. CDR1 and CDR2 (germline): MNHEY, SVGAGI. CDR3 size: 16 residues. J was trimmed by 10 bases and V by 2 bases; bases with no gene match: 13. CDR3 sequence (DNA): TGTGCCAGCAGTTACATTCAGAGCGGGGGTAGAGTCGAGCAGTTCTTC. It encodes CASSYIQSGGRVEQFF.

This clonotype was observed a few times. The CDR3 is CASRNRGEDTEAFF. The CDR3 coding sequence is TGTGCCAGCAGAAACAGGGGAGAGGACACTGAAGCTTTCTTT. This sequence joins TRBV6-2 or TRBV6-3 and TRBJ1-1; 7 bases map to TRBD1. The CDR3 length is 14 residues. V was pared by 6 bases and J by 3 bases, with 7 bases of the junction left unmatched. Germline V gene lookup returns CDR1 MNHEY and CDR2 SVGEGT.

The chain combines TRBV28 with TRBJ1-5; 8 nucleotides match TRBD1. With V trimmed by 5 bases and J by 2 bases, 8 bases remained unmatched. CDR3 length: 16 amino acids. The germline CDR1 and CDR2 sequences are MDHEN and SYDVKM. The CDR3 coding sequence is TGTGCCAGCAGTCAGCTTGACAGGGGAGGCAATCAGCCCCAGCATTTT. Translating gives CASSQLDRGGNQPQHF.

This clonotype was counted only a few times. The CDR3 spells CASILQGANYGYTF. CDR3 nucleotide sequence: TGTGCCAGCATCCTACAGGGGGCAAACTATGGCTACACCTTC. The rearrangement joins TRBV5-6 to TRBJ1-2, with 9 bases identical to TRBD1. CDR3 length: 14 residues. The germline CDR1 and CDR2 sequences are SGHDT and YYEEEE. With V trimmed by 6 bases and J by 2 bases, 5 bases remained unmatched.

V is TRBV7-2 and J is TRBJ1-1; D uncertain. Deletions cut 1 base from V and 4 bases from J, with 16 bases between. Looked up from germline, CDR1 is SGHTA and CDR2 is FQGNSA. This CDR3 is 16 amino acids long. This chain's CDR3 is CASSLGVKAAGTEAFF. CDR3 bases: TGTGCCAGCAGCTTAGGGGTTAAGGCGGCCGGCACTGAAGCTTTCTTT.

The rearrangement uses TRBV9 and TRBJ1-1, with no clear D. The germline V gene has CDR1 SGDLS and CDR2 YYNGEE. Trimming cost V 1 base and J 4 bases, with 14 bases left between them. CDR3 size: 15 residues. The CDR3 bases are TGTGCCAGCAGCGTAAATCAGCGCCGGGGCACTGAAGCTTTCTTT. Protein product: CASSVNQRRGTEAFF.

The chain has TRBV24-1 and TRBJ2-3, with 9 bases identical to TRBD1. CDR3 length: 16 amino acids. The V segment lost 1 base and the J segment 0 bases; nucleotides outside the gene matches: 1. Germline V gives CDR1 KGHDR, CDR2 SFDVKD. The CDR3 DNA is TGTGCCACCAGTGATTTCGGACAGGGGAGCACAGATACGCAGTATTTT. Its translation is CATSDFGQGSTDTQYF.

This rearrangement joins TRBV20-1 to TRBJ2-5, with a weak D call TRBD2 (6 bases). Germline loops: CDR1 DFQATT, CDR2 SNEGSKA (reference sequence). This CDR3 contains 17 residues. V was clipped by 6 bases and J by 3 bases, with 26 bases between them. CDR3 DNA sequence: TGCAGTGCGACTCGAAGCGAACAGCGGGTGAGCGAAGAGACCCAGTACTTC. This translates into CSATRSEQRVSEETQYF.

The gene calls are TRBV20-1 and TRBJ1-1, with a weak D call TRBD1 (5 bases). The CDR3 contains 15 residues. With 1 base removed from V and 3 bases from J, the gap between germline ends came to 15 bases. CDR1 is DFQATT and CDR2 is SNEGSKA in the germline V gene (reference sequence). This CDR3 is CSARGARVWHTEAFF. The CDR3 bases are TGCAGTGCTAGAGGGGCCAGGGTGTGGCACACTGAAGCTTTCTTT.

CDR3 amino acids: CASNGDTQYF. For the CDR3, the DNA is TGTGCCAGCAATGGGGATACGCAGTATTTT. This chain links TRBV6-7 with TRBJ2-3; the D is unclear. Being an ORF, TRBV6-7 has a function that is uncertain. With 7 bases removed from V and 6 bases from J, the gap between germline ends came to 5 bases. The CDR3 totals 10 residues.

The rearrangement uses TRBV20-1 and TRBJ1-3; D is ambiguous. There are 13 residues in the CDR3. The V and J ends lost 5 bases and 0 bases respectively, with 8 bases between them. CDR1 and CDR2 (germline): DFQATT, SNEGSKA (reference sequence). The CDR3, as DNA: TGCAGTGCTCAGCAGGACTCTGGAAACACCATATATTTT. It specifies CSAQQDSGNTIYF.

This clonotype was found a few times. The J gene is TRBJ2-3, the V gene TRBV6-5; 11 nucleotides align to TRBD2. Germline V lookup: CDR1 MNHEY, CDR2 SVGAGI. The CDR3 has 19 residues. The V segment lost 1 base and the J segment 4 bases; nucleotides outside the gene matches: 13. The CDR3 sequence: CASSYLGLAGGSQADTQYF. The CDR3 DNA reads TGTGCCAGCAGTTACTTGGGCCTAGCGGGGGGCTCACAGGCAGATACGCAGTATTTT.

This chain uses TRBV7-3 with TRBJ1-1; 8 bases map to TRBD1. Germline V gives CDR1 SGHTA, CDR2 FQGTGA. V dropped 6 bases and J dropped 11; count of bases not matched to a gene: 11. CDR3 length equals 13 residues. This CDR3 is CASSHKTGVEAFF. DNA for the CDR3: TGTGCCAGCAGTCATAAGACAGGGGTTGAGGCTTTCTTT.

V usage is TRBV5-1 and J usage is TRBJ1-1; D not resolved. Trimming cost V 4 bases and J 8 bases, with 15 bases left between them. Germline-derived CDR1 and CDR2 are SGHRS and YFSETQ. There are 13 residues in the CDR3. The CDR3 DNA is TGCGCCAGCAGCCAACCCTCTGGGAGGGAAGCTTTCTTT. Translated: CASSQPSGREAFF.